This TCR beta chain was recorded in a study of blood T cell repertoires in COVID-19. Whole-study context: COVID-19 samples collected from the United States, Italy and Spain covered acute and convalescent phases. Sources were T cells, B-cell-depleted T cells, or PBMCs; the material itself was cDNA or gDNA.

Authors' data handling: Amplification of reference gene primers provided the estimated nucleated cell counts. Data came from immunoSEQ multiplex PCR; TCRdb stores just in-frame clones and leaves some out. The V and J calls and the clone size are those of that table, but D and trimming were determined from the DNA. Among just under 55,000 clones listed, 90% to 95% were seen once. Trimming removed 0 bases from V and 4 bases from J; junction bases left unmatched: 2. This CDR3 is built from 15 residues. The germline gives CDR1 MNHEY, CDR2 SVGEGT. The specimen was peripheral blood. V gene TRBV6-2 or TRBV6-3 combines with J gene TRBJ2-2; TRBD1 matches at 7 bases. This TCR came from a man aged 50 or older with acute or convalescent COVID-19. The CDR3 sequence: CASSYSTGITGELFF. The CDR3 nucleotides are TGTGCCAGCAGTTACTCGACAGGGATCACCGGGGAGCTGTTTTTT.